This TCR beta chain is drawn from a study of breast tumors, draining lymph nodes, adjacent tissues. MiXCR was run by TCRdb on the multiplex PCR reads, yielding one entry per CDR3 protein. The table lists under 250,000 distinct CDR3 sequences, about 30% of them singletons. Study-wide results and caveats: Tumors had less TCR diversity than lymph nodes, more than nontumor tissue. The data were judged consistent with most tumor T cells coming from lymph node and expanding in tumor.

This clonotype was seen ten or more times. Its target is unknown. Samples came from axillary lymph nodes draining the breast cancer. CDR1 SNHLY and CDR2 FYNNEI come from the germline V gene. The CDR3 is 15 amino acids. V was pared by 11 bases and J by 3 bases, with 7 bases of the junction left unmatched. The source of this sequence is a female donor with breast cancer. Some clones in this sample may be carry-over from other donors' samples. The genes are TRBV2 and TRBJ2-3; the match to TRBD2 covers 14 bases. Sequencing was carried out using axillary lymph node tissue. The CDR3 here is CAGGLAGEGTDTQYF. CDR3 DNA: TGTGCCGGGGGACTAGCGGGAGAAGGTACAGATACGCAGTATTTT.